The 20 T cell receptor beta chains below were found in one sample sequenced in a study of post-analysis software for immune sequencing data (dated by TCRdb to between 2014 and 2016). Points the paper makes about the study in general: Significantly higher frequencies in patients than in controls were found for a few TRBV segments, including TRBV5-6, TRBV5-1 and TRBV20-1.

Their antigens remain unidentified. The protocol used for the library was PCR. The instrument given in TCRdb is Illumina HiSeq 2500. To reduce PCR and sequencing biases, unique molecular identifiers were built into the TCR beta cDNA libraries. TCRdb's own reprocessing of the public reads used fastp at Q25 and MiXCR and kept productive beta chains. Identical CDR3 protein sequences are pooled into one entry, listed with their most common genes and DNA. The sample includes some 690,000 distinct CDR3 sequences, with just under 30% observed a single time. The ten largest clones capture around 0.55% of the sample. Sequencing was performed on blood. All receptors come from a girl aged 5-17 years with multiple sclerosis.

In this sample, this clonotype turned up many times. This sequence joins TRBV28 and TRBJ2-1; D might be TRBD2 (6 bases). CDR3 size: 15 residues. The germline V gene has CDR1 MDHEN and CDR2 SYDVKM. Trimming shortened V by 5 bases and J by 0 bases, and 11 bases separated the two germline ends. DNA of the CDR3: TGTGCCAGCAGTCTCCGGGGAGGCTCCTACAATGAGCAGTTCTTC. It is translated as CASSLRGGSYNEQFF.

The V call is TRBV11-2, the J call TRBJ2-4; D gene unclear. CDR3 length: 18 residues. CDR1 and CDR2 (germline): SGHAT, FQNNGV. Trimming took off 1 base at V and 1 base at J, with 17 bases between the two ends. The CDR3 spells CASSLVIGDIWAKNIQYF. The CDR3 nucleotides are TGTGCCAGCAGCTTAGTTATCGGAGACATTTGGGCCAAAAACATTCAGTACTTC.

V gene TRBV6-5 combines with J gene TRBJ1-2; D is perhaps TRBD1 (5 bases). Trimming took 5 bases from V and 2 from J, leaving 15 bases between them. CDR3 length: 15 residues. From germline, CDR1 is MNHEY and CDR2 SVGAGI. The CDR3 coding sequence is TGTGCCAGCAGTCCGAGGGGAGCCCCGAACTATGGCTACACCTTC. Protein: CASSPRGAPNYGYTF.

This clonotype has a handful of counts. V and J are TRBV20-1 and TRBJ2-1; 10 nucleotides align to TRBD2. Germline V CDR1 and CDR2: DFQATT, SNEGSKA (reference sequence). The CDR3 runs 18 residues. V shed 1 base and J 4 bases; nucleotides not matched to a gene: 13. DNA for the CDR3: TGCAGTGCTAGAGTTCGTGGACTAGCGGCCGTAATGTACAATGAGCAGTTCTTC. Amino acids: CSARVRGLAAVMYNEQFF.

The V call is TRBV6-6, the J call TRBJ2-3; D might be TRBD2 (7 bases). This CDR3 comprises 15 residues. Germline loops: CDR1 MNHNY, CDR2 SVGAGI (reference sequence). The germline V and J ends were trimmed by 3 bases and 6 bases, with 16 bases remaining between them. CDR3 nucleotide sequence: TGTGCCAGCAGTTATCGGGGGGCCTTTTCCGATACGCAGTATTTT. As protein: CASSYRGAFSDTQYF.

The chain recombines TRBV20-1 with TRBJ2-7; 10 bases agree with TRBD2. Germline assignment: CDR1 DFQATT and CDR2 SNEGSKA (reference sequence). Trimming cost V 5 bases and J 7 bases; bases outside gene matches: 14. The CDR3 has 15 residues. The DNA for the CDR3 is TGCAGTGCTCCAAAAGCTAGCGGGAGAGGAAGTGAGCAGTACTTC. Protein sequence: CSAPKASGRGSEQYF.

This clonotype was picked up a small number of times. The genes are TRBV5-4 and TRBJ1-2; 12 bases are shared with TRBD1. This CDR3 region has 14 residues. Trimming removed 4 bases from V and 7 bases from J; junction bases left unmatched: 5. In germline, CDR1 is SGHNT, CDR2 YYREEE (reference sequence). CDR3 in DNA: TGTGCCAGCAGCGGGACAGGGGGCGCCTCTGGCTACACCTTC. Translating it yields CASSGTGGASGYTF.

Only a few counts were recorded for this clonotype. The chain links TRBV3-1 to TRBJ2-1; TRBD2 aligns across 8 bases. V trimming: 4 bases; J trimming: 8 bases; junction bases outside the gene matches: 13. This CDR3 is built from 16 residues. Germline V gene data show CDR1 as LGHDT and CDR2 as YNNKEL (reference sequence). The CDR3 loop reads CASSPTSGSVVDEQFF. DNA of the CDR3: TGTGCCAGCAGCCCTACCAGCGGGAGCGTCGTCGATGAGCAGTTCTTC.

This chain links TRBV11-2 with TRBJ2-1; 7 nucleotides line up with TRBD1. This CDR3 has 16 residues. Germline loops: CDR1 SGHAT, CDR2 FQNNGV. After removal of 2 bases from V and 0 bases from J, the junction contained 4 bases not matched to a gene. CDR3 protein: CASSLYRGDSYNEQFF. Here the CDR3 DNA reads TGTGCCAGCAGCTTATACAGGGGCGACTCCTACAATGAGCAGTTCTTC.

This chain joins TRBV29-1 and TRBJ2-5; 7 bases line up with TRBD1. Losses at the gene ends were 4 bases for V and 4 bases for J; bases not matched to a gene: 9. The CDR3 sequence is 14 residues long. Germline values: CDR1 SQVTM, CDR2 ANQGSEA. CDR3 residues: CSVATGIWAETQYF. CDR3 sequence (DNA): TGCAGCGTTGCGACAGGGATATGGGCAGAGACCCAGTACTTC.

Here the CDR3 reads CASSRDRKQGDEQYF. For the CDR3, the DNA is TGTGCCAGCAGTCGGGATAGGAAGCAGGGCGATGAGCAGTACTTC. The chain is built from TRBV6-1 and TRBJ2-7; D is perhaps TRBD1 or TRBD2 (5 bases each). The germline gives CDR1 MNHNS, CDR2 SASEGT. Trimming stripped 5 bases from V and 7 bases from J, with 21 bases between. The CDR3 spans 15 residues.

The genes are TRBV20-1 and TRBJ2-4; the match to TRBD2 covers 7 bases. The J call may be mistaken, given a closer DNA end match to TRBJ2-7. Germline CDR1 reads DFQATT; CDR2 reads SNEGSKA (reference sequence). The CDR3 has 14 residues. CDR3 nucleotides: TGCAGTGCTCAGAAGACTAGCCTAGCCTACGAGCAGTACTTC. It encodes CSAQKTSLAYEQYF.

The chain is built from TRBV29-1 and TRBJ1-1, with no clear D. This CDR3 spans 13 amino acids. Trimming left V 6 bases short and J 3 bases short, with 14 bases between. Looked up from germline, CDR1 is SQVTM and CDR2 is ANQGSEA. CDR3 region: CSVLIGRDTEAFF. As DNA, the CDR3 is TGCAGCGTCTTAATAGGGCGGGACACTGAAGCTTTCTTT.

The CDR3 reads CASSDGQGRYGYTF. The DNA of the CDR3 is TGTGCCAGCAGTGACGGACAGGGCCGATATGGCTACACCTTC. The V and J genes are TRBV2 and TRBJ1-2; TRBD1 aligns across 8 bases. The CDR3 has 14 amino acids. The J segment lost 5 bases and the V segment lost 3 bases, leaving 5 bases of the junction unmatched. Germline assignment: CDR1 SNHLY and CDR2 FYNNEI. The variable domain in full, with the rest retrieved from reference TRBV2 and TRBJ1-2, is EPEVTQTPSHQVTQMGQEVILRCVPISNHLYFYWYRQILGQKVEFLVSFYNNEISEKSEIFDDQFSVERPDGSNFTLKIRSTKLEDSAMYFCASSDGQGRYGYTFGSGTRLTVV.

This clonotype has only a few counts. The junction and the germline gene differ at one end; a read error may be behind it. The chain links TRBV4-1 to TRBJ2-7; D is undetermined. The V gene's germline CDR1 is MGHRA and CDR2 YSYEKL. The CDR3 contains 16 residues. This CDR3 is CACSQVATYLYYEQYF. In DNA, the CDR3 is TGCGCCTGCAGCCAAGTTGCAACTTACTTGTACTACGAGCAGTACTTC.

The chain uses TRBV7-2 and TRBJ2-5; 15 positions agree with TRBD2. The end of the DNA fits TRBJ2-7 better, so the J call may be wrong. CDR1 is SGHTA, CDR2 FQGNSA, per germline. CDR3 length equals 15 residues. The CDR3 DNA is TGTGCCAGCAGGTCGGGACTAGCGGGAGGTTACGAGCAGTACTTC. This sequence encodes CASRSGLAGGYEQYF.

This clonotype is a singleton in its sample. The chain employs TRBV20-1 and TRBJ2-7; 9 bases are shared with TRBD2. The CDR3 totals 19 residues. Trimming removed 6 bases from V and 2 bases from J; junction bases left unmatched: 23. The V gene's germline CDR1 is DFQATT and CDR2 SNEGSKA (reference sequence). CDR3 region: CSARGTSHLTGTSPYEQYF. For the CDR3, the DNA is TGCAGTGCGAGGGGGACATCCCATCTTACCGGGACTAGCCCCTACGAGCAGTACTTC.

In this sample, this clonotype turned up many times. V gene TRBV29-1 combines with J gene TRBJ2-7, with 9 bases identical to TRBD2. Germline CDR1 is SQVTM and CDR2 is ANQGSEA. The junction had 7 bases not matched to a gene; V was cut back by 7 bases and J by 0 bases. The CDR3 contains 14 residues. The CDR3 DNA follows: TGCAGCGCCCTAGCGGGACCCAGCTCCTACGAGCAGTACTTC. It yields the protein CSALAGPSSYEQYF.

This clonotype was seen a few times. V gene TRBV27 combines with J gene TRBJ2-5, with 8 bases fitting TRBD2. Unmatched junction bases numbered 9, after V lost 4 bases and J lost 5 bases. Germline assignment: CDR1 MNHEY and CDR2 SMNVEV (reference sequence). The CDR3 contains 15 residues. The CDR3, as DNA: TGTGCCAGCAGTTCCGTACAGCGGGAGAGGGAGACCCAGTACTTC. Its translation: CASSSVQRERETQYF.

The chain recombines TRBV5-1 with TRBJ2-5; D is perhaps TRBD1 (6 bases). The J call may be incorrect, as the DNA end agrees better with TRBJ2-7. Looked up from germline, CDR1 is SGHRS and CDR2 is YFSETQ. The CDR3 is made up of 16 amino acids. DNA of the CDR3: TGCGCCAGCAGCTTGGGCCAAGACAGGCCCCGCTACGAGCAGTACTTC. The encoded protein is CASSLGQDRPRYEQYF.